The 22 T cell receptor beta chains given below trace back to one sample, sequenced in a study of T cells in Graves' hyperthyroidism and ophthalmopathy. Template material for amplifying TCR beta CDR3 regions consisted of RNA transcripts. A first-round RT-PCR of the TCR CDR3 used the HTBI primer set. TCRdb reprocessed the multiplex PCR reads with MiXCR, giving one entry per CDR3 protein. The top ten hold roughly 19% of the sample, which has 550,000 to 600,000 distinct CDR3 sequences, about half seen once. Sequenced: peripheral blood or thyroid tissue (not recorded which). These receptors were obtained from an adult woman with Graves' disease, either hyperthyroidism or ophthalmopathy (not recorded which).

The V gene is TRBV7-2, the J gene TRBJ2-5, with D perhaps matching TRBD1 (7 bases). This CDR3 comprises 15 residues. Per the germline V gene, CDR1 is SGHTA and CDR2 is FQGNSA. The V gene lost 2 bases and the J gene lost 4 bases, with 14 bases spanning the gap. CDR3 DNA sequence: TGTGCCAGCAGCTTAATGGCAGGGGGAGGAGAGACCCAGTACTTC. It is translated as CASSLMAGGGETQYF.

This clonotype was observed at least ten times. The chain joins TRBV6-5 to TRBJ1-2, with no clear D. The ends were cut back, 7 bases at V and 1 base at J, with 13 bases in the middle. The CDR3 has 14 amino acids. Germline CDR1 reads MNHEY; CDR2 reads SVGAGI. The CDR3 sequence: CASTRAGVNYGYTF. CDR3 nucleotides: TGTGCCAGCACAAGGGCCGGGGTTAACTATGGCTACACCTTC.

The chain employs TRBV10-3 and TRBJ2-7, with no clear D. This CDR3 spans 11 amino acids. Germline V gene sequence: CDR1 ENHRY, CDR2 SYGVKD. Trimming removed 4 bases from V and 5 bases from J, with 6 bases in between. Here the CDR3 DNA reads TGTGCCATCAGTGCCTTAGACGAGCAGTACTTC. Residues: CAISALDEQYF.

The V gene is TRBV7-2, the J gene TRBJ2-7, with a possible D match to TRBD1 (5 bases). The CDR3 consists of 16 residues. V lost 5 bases and J lost 0, with 17 bases in between. CDR1 SGHTA and CDR2 FQGNSA come from the germline V gene. CDR3 sequence reads: CASSAQGPDSSYEQYF. As DNA, the CDR3 is TGTGCCAGCAGCGCCCAGGGCCCCGATAGCTCCTACGAGCAGTACTTC.

The rearrangement uses TRBV29-1 and TRBJ1-1, with 11 positions matching TRBD1. V shed 6 bases, J shed 6 bases, and the junction held 9 bases outside the gene matches. The CDR3 runs 14 residues. Germline V gene data show CDR1 as SQVTM and CDR2 as ANQGSEA. This CDR3 is CSVVTGQGEPEAFF. The CDR3 nucleotides read TGCAGCGTCGTCACGGGACAGGGGGAACCTGAAGCTTTCTTT.

The genes are TRBV15 and TRBJ2-5; weak D call: TRBD1 (7 bases). The CDR3 length is 18 residues. V lost 2 bases and J 5 bases, leaving 24 bases between the germline ends. Germline lookup yields CDR1 LNHNV and CDR2 YYDKDF (reference sequence). CDR3 nucleotide sequence: TGTGCCACCAGCAGAACCAAACAGGGGTTCGGGAGTACGGAGACCCAGTACTTC. Protein product: CATSRTKQGFGSTETQYF.

This clonotype was detected once. The gene calls are TRBV6-1 and TRBJ1-5, with a weak D call TRBD1 (5 bases). Germline CDR1 MNHNS, CDR2 SASEGT. The CDR3 runs 14 residues. Trimming removed 2 bases at V and 3 bases at J, with 8 bases between. This CDR3 reads CASSERQYNQPQHF. The CDR3 DNA is TGTGCCAGCAGTGAAAGACAGTACAATCAGCCCCAGCATTTT.

This clonotype was detected ten times or more. V gene TRBV4-1 combines with J gene TRBJ1-4; D unresolved. Trimming pared 1 base from V and 8 bases from J, leaving 8 bases between. Looked up from germline, CDR1 is MGHRA and CDR2 is YSYEKL. There are 13 residues in the CDR3. The chain's CDR3 is CASSQAGAEKLFF. DNA of the CDR3: TGCGCCAGCAGCCAAGCGGGAGCGGAAAAACTGTTTTTT.

Notes on this clonotype: This may come from a read error, since a much larger clone is one base off. V gene TRBV11-3 combines with J gene TRBJ2-2; TRBD2 matches 13 bases. This CDR3 contains 15 residues. After removal of 7 bases from V and 7 bases from J, the junction contained 6 bases not matched to a gene. The germline gives CDR1 SGHNT, CDR2 YENEEA. The CDR3 sequence is CASNRTSGSSGELFF. The CDR3 coding sequence is TGTGCCAGCAACCGGACTAGCGGGAGTAGCGGGGAGCTGTTTTTT.

This clonotype was detected many times. In DNA form, the CDR3 reads TGTGCCAGCAGCTTAGGCGTAACGGTAACGAACACCGGGGAGCTGTTTTTT. Translation gives CASSLGVTVTNTGELFF. J is TRBJ2-2 and V is TRBV7-9; no reliable D call. This CDR3 region has 17 residues. Trimming left V 1 base short and J 0 bases short, with 12 bases between. Germline V gives CDR1 SEHNR, CDR2 FQNEAQ (reference sequence).

This clonotype was seen once. V and J are TRBV10-3 and TRBJ1-6; D might be TRBD1 (6 bases). This CDR3 spans 15 amino acids. The germline V gene encodes CDR1 ENHRY and CDR2 SYGVKD. The V gene lost 6 bases and the J gene lost 7 bases, with 16 bases spanning the gap. The CDR3 coding sequence is TGTGCCATCAGCGAATCCGGGACAAGAAATTCACCCCTCCACTTT. Translated, it gives CAISESGTRNSPLHF.

This chain connects TRBV20-1 to TRBJ1-1, with 7 bases matching TRBD1. The CDR3 extends over 13 amino acids. Germline loops: CDR1 DFQATT, CDR2 SNEGSKA (reference sequence). Unmatched junction bases numbered 10, after V lost 6 bases and J lost 6 bases. The CDR3 loop is CSARQGPSAEAFF. The CDR3 bases are TGCAGTGCAAGACAGGGCCCTAGTGCTGAAGCTTTCTTT.

This clonotype occurred a few times. The chain has TRBV28 and TRBJ1-6; no firm D call. In germline, CDR1 is MDHEN, CDR2 SYDVKM. The CDR3 runs 14 residues. Trimming left V 2 bases short and J 7 bases short, with 9 bases between. In DNA form, the CDR3 reads TGTGCCAGCAGTTTAAGGTCGGACAATTCACCCCTCCACTTT. Protein: CASSLRSDNSPLHF.

The chain combines TRBV9 with TRBJ2-2; no definite D call. This CDR3 spans 14 amino acids. V was pared by 5 bases and J by 6 bases, with 14 bases between. Germline-derived CDR1 and CDR2 are SGDLS and YYNGEE. The CDR3 region has the DNA TGTGCCAGCAGTAGACTCCGGGCGGCCGGGGAGCTGTTTTTT. This sequence encodes CASSRLRAAGELFF.

This clonotype was observed at least ten times. V usage is TRBV20-1 and J usage is TRBJ1-2, with 8 bases lining up with TRBD1. Germline V gene sequence: CDR1 DFQATT, CDR2 SNEGSKA (reference sequence). Germline trimming cut 0 bases from V and 5 bases from J; bases unmatched to any gene: 11. The CDR3 length is 16 residues. CDR3 amino acids: CSARDPPGQGGYGYTF. CDR3 bases: TGCAGTGCTAGAGACCCCCCCGGACAGGGAGGATATGGCTACACCTTC.

The rearrangement joins TRBV4-1 to TRBJ2-5; the D gene is possibly TRBD1 (7 bases). The CDR3 covers 15 residues. Trimming pared 8 bases from V and 7 bases from J, leaving 23 bases between. Germline CDR1 MGHRA, CDR2 YSYEKL. For the CDR3, the DNA is TGCGCCAGCGGATCGGGCCCAGGGGGGTTGGGGACCCAGTACTTC. This translates into CASGSGPGGLGTQYF.

This clonotype was found a few times. V usage is TRBV27 and J usage is TRBJ2-6, with a weak D call TRBD1 (5 bases). There are 16 residues in the CDR3. The germline V and J ends were trimmed by 2 bases and 0 bases, with 8 bases remaining between them. CDR1 is MNHEY and CDR2 is SMNVEV in the germline V gene (reference sequence). Here the CDR3 reads CASSLQGFSGANVLTF. DNA of the CDR3: TGTGCCAGCAGTTTACAGGGTTTCTCTGGGGCCAACGTCCTGACTTTC. The full variable domain, in which reference TRBV27 and TRBJ2-6 provide the parts outside the CDR3, is EAQVTQNPRYLITVTGKKLTVTCSQNMNHEYMSWYRQDPGLGLRQIYYSMNVEVTDKGDVPEGYKVSRKEKRNFPLILESPSPNQTSLYFCASSLQGFSGANVLTFGAGSRLTVL.

This clonotype came up many times. V usage is TRBV7-9 and J usage is TRBJ1-1, with 9 nucleotides matching TRBD1. The CDR3 is 18 residues long. Per the germline V gene, CDR1 is SEHNR and CDR2 is FQNEAQ (reference sequence). V trimming: 4 bases; J trimming: 5 bases; junction bases outside the gene matches: 17. CDR3 DNA: TGTGCCAGCAGCTCCCAGAGGGGACAGGGCGGATGGGGGACTGAAGCTTTCTTT. Amino acids: CASSSQRGQGGWGTEAFF.

This clonotype was detected many times. The chain recombines TRBV25-1 with TRBJ1-1; no clear D. V lost 4 bases, J lost 5 bases, and 17 bases lay in between. This CDR3 is built from 15 residues. CDR1 MGHDK and CDR2 SYGVNS come from the germline V gene. The CDR3 is CASSVLRLERTEAFF. Written as DNA, the CDR3 is TGTGCCAGCAGTGTACTTAGGCTGGAGAGGACTGAAGCTTTCTTT.

The V and J genes are TRBV7-6 and TRBJ1-6; TRBD1 agrees at 7 bases. The V gene's germline CDR1 is SGHVS and CDR2 FNYEAQ. The CDR3 has 16 residues. The V segment lost 1 base and the J segment 8 bases; nucleotides outside the gene matches: 8. The DNA of the CDR3 is TGTGCCAGCAGCTTAGAACAGGGGAGGTATGATTCACCCCTCCACTTT. Translation gives CASSLEQGRYDSPLHF.

Written as DNA, the CDR3 is TGCAGTGCAAGACGGACGGCGAATAGCAATCAGCCCCAGCATTTT. Its translation is CSARRTANSNQPQHF. The chain links TRBV20-1 to TRBJ1-5; D call uncertain. This CDR3 contains 15 residues. V was trimmed by 6 bases and J by 0 bases, leaving 15 bases between them. The germline gives CDR1 DFQATT, CDR2 SNEGSKA (reference sequence).

With respect to this clonotype: A much larger clonotype is one base distant, so this may be a read error. The rearrangement links TRBV6-4 to TRBJ1-5; D remains ambiguous. Germline V gene sequence: CDR1 MRHNA, CDR2 SNTAGT. The V end was cut by 5 bases, the J end by 4 bases, with 12 bases between. The CDR3 spans 14 residues. The CDR3 sequence is CASSNTEGNQPQHF. The CDR3 DNA sequence: TGTGCCAGCAGTAACACCGAAGGGAATCAGCCCCAGCATTTT.